This T cell receptor beta chain is from a study of cytomegalovirus exposure and HLA in healthy donors. For the study at large: The same platform was used for the 120 or so validation repertoires as for the 650 to 800 first-cohort repertoires, as reported in a later analysis.

Overall study findings and caveats: According to a subsequent analysis, TCR clusters identified in the first cohort showed a tendency to co-occur across the 120 or so validation repertoires.

As for this clone: The target antigen is unknown.

The germline gives CDR1 SGHDT, CDR2 YYEEEE. This CDR3 has 15 residues. Trimming cost V 1 base and J 5 bases, with 15 bases left between them. The assay was immunoSEQ multiplex PCR, and TCRdb's table has in-frame clones only and misses some. The profile shows roughly 330,000 clones, roughly 87% of them singletons. The source of this sequence is a woman aged 25 to 39 in good health and CMV-seropositive. The sequenced sample was PBMCs. The chain links TRBV5-6 to TRBJ1-2; D might be TRBD1 (5 bases). The CDR3 coding sequence is TGTGCCAGCAGCTTGTCCGCAGTGGACAATTATGGCTACACCTTC. Translation: CASSLSAVDNYGYTF.